The table lists the clone carrying this T cell receptor beta chain with a few counts. What it recognizes is unknown. This entry comes from a study of response to subunit inactivated influenza vaccine. General study points: Authors proposed each seasonal influenza vaccination draws in few new T cells.

This CDR3 contains 13 residues. The germline V and J ends were trimmed by 6 bases and 3 bases, with 11 bases remaining between them. CDR1 is MNHNS, CDR2 SASEGT, per germline. Each CDR3 protein gets one entry after TCRdb re-called the RT-PCR reads with MiXCR. The data hold over 650,000 distinct CDR3 sequences, with about a fifth observed a single time. The sequence was collected from a man aged 50 or older who received an inactivated influenza vaccine. The chain employs TRBV6-1 and TRBJ2-5; D is perhaps TRBD2 (6 bases). The sample was PBMCs from blood, taken roughly 5 days after vaccination. The CDR3 loop is CASSRDSKETQYF. The CDR3 DNA is TGTGCCAGCAGCCGGGACTCAAAAGAGACCCAGTACTTC.